This T cell receptor (beta chain) was documented in a study of identical twins. Study-wide results and limits: Cross-sectional statistical analysis, not tracking of the same donors, underpinned the conclusions. Twins shared beta out-of-frame sequences in excess, but this excess was weaker.

TCRdb reprocessed the 5' RACE reads via MiXCR and lists one record per CDR3 protein. The sample has roughly 470,000 distinct CDR3 sequences; over 11% are singletons. With regard to this clonotype: Its antigen is unknown.

CDR3 size: 14 residues. Trimming took 10 bases from V and 2 from J; bases not matched to a gene: 10. CDR1 ENHRY and CDR2 SYGVKD come from the germline V gene. The data were also submitted as part of a second study, on yellow fever vaccine responses in identical twins.

V is TRBV10-3 and J is TRBJ1-2; TRBD1 agrees at 7 bases. The sequence was collected from a woman aged 18 to 35 in good health. The specimen was CD4+ T cells sorted from blood. The CDR3, as DNA: TGTGCCACAACCTCCGGGACAGAGAACTATGGCTACACCTTC. Translated: CATTSGTENYGYTF.